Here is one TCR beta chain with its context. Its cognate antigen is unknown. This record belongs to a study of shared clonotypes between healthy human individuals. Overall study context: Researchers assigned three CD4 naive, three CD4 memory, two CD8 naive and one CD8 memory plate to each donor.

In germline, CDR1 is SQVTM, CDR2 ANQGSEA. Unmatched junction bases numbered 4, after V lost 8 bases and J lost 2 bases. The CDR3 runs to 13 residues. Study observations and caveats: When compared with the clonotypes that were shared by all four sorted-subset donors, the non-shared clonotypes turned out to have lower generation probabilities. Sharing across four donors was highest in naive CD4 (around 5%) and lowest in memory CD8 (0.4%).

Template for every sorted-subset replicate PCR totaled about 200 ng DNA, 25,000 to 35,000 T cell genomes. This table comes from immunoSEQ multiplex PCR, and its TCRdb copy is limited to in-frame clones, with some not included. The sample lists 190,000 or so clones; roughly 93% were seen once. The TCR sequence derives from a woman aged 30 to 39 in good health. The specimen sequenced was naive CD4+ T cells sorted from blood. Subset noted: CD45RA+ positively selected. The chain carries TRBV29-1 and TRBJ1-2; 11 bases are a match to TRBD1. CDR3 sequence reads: CSSRDRGNYGYTF. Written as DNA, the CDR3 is TGCAGCTCCCGGGACAGGGGGAACTATGGCTACACCTTC.